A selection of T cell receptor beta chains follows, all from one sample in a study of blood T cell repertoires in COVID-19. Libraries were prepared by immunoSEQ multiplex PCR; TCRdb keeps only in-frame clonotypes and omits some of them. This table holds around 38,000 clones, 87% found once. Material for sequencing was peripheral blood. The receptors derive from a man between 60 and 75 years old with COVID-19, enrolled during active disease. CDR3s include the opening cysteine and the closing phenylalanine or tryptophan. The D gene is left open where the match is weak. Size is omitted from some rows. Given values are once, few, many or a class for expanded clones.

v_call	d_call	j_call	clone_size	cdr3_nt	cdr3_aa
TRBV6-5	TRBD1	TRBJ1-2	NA	TGTGCCAGCAAGGCCGGGCAGGGGGCTAACTATGGCTACACCTTC	CASKAGQGANYGYTF
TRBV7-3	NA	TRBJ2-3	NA	TGTGCCAGCAGCTTACTGGGCAGCACAGATACGCAGTATTTT	CASSLLGSTDTQYF
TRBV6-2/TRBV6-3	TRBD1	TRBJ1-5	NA	TGTGCCAGCAGTCCACCGGACAGGCTTCAGCGAAATCAGCCCCAGCATTTT	CASSPPDRLQRNQPQHF
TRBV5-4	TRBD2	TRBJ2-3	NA	TGTGCCAGCAGCTCCCTTAGCGGGCGAAGCACAGATACGCAGTATTTT	CASSSLSGRSTDTQYF
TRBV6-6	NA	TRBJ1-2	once	TGTGCCAGCAGTTACGCTGAGACAGTATCTGGCTACACCTTC	CASSYAETVSGYTF
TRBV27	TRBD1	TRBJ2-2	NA	TGTGCCAGCAGTCCAGACGTCGGACAGGAGACCACCGGGGAGCTGTTTTTT	CASSPDVGQETTGELFF
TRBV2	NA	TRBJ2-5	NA	TGTGCCAGCAGTGAAGCTTTAGTACCAGAGACCCAGTACTTC	CASSEALVPETQYF
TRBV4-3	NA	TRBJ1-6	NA	TGCGCCAGCAGCCAAGACTCACCCTGGGCAGTTAGTTCACCCCTCCACTTT	CASSQDSPWAVSSPLHF
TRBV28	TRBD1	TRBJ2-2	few	TGTGCCAGCAGTACCCGACAGGGGGCATCCGGGGAGCTGTTTTTT	CASSTRQGASGELFF
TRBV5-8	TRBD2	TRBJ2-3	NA	TGTGCCAGCAGCCCGGGGCCAGCGGGAGCCTTCAGCGGGGCAGATACGCAGTATTTT	CASSPGPAGAFSGADTQYF
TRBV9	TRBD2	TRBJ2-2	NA	TGTGCCAGCACACTAGCGGGGCAATCGTTGGGGGAGCTGTTTTTT	CASTLAGQSLGELFF
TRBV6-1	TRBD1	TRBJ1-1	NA	TGTGCCAGCAGTGAAGCAGAACAGGGGTGGATGAACACTGAAGCTTTCTTT	CASSEAEQGWMNTEAFF
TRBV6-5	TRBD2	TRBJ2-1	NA	TGTGCCAGCAGTTACGTACTAGCGGAAATTGCAGAGCAGTTCTTC	CASSYVLAEIAEQFF
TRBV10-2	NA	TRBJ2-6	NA	TGCGCCAGCAGTGAGTCCCCGCCCGGGTCTGGGGCCAACGTCCTGACTTTC	CASSESPPGSGANVLTF
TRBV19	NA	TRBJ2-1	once	TGTGCCAGTAGTGGTGTGGGCAGTTACAATGAGCAGTTCTTC	CASSGVGSYNEQFF
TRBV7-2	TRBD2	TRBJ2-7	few	TGTGCCAGCAGCTTAGAGGGGCTAGCGGGAGGGCCGGACGAGCAGTACTTC	CASSLEGLAGGPDEQYF
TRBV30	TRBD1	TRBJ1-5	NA	TGTGCCTGGAGGGCCGGGACAGGGATCTATAGCAATCAGCCCCAGCATTTT	CAWRAGTGIYSNQPQHF
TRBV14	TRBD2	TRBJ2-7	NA	TGTGCCAGCAGCCCTAGCGGAGATATCTCCTACGAGCAGTACTTC	CASSPSGDISYEQYF
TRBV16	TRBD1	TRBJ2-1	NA	TGTGCCAGCAGCTCCCCCGGGACAGGGGCTGTAGATGAGCAGTTCTTC	CASSSPGTGAVDEQFF
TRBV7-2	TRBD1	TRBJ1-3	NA	TGTGCCAGCAGCTTGGACAGGGGCTCTGGAAACACCATATATTTT	CASSLDRGSGNTIYF
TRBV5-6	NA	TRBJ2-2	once	TGTGCCAGCAGCTTGGCAGGCCCCGGGGAGCTGTTTTTT	CASSLAGPGELFF
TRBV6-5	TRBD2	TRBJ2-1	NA	TGTGCCAGCGGGGCTAGCGGGACAAATGAGCAGTTCTTC	CASGASGTNEQFF
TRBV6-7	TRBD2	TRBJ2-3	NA	TGTGCCAGCAGTCTCACCGGGACTAGCGGGAGAAGCTGCACAGATACGCAGTATTTT	CASSLTGTSGRSCTDTQYF
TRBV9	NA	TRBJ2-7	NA	TGTGCCAGCAGCCCCCCGGGGGTGGTGGGCGGACTCTACGAGCAGTACTTC	CASSPPGVVGGLYEQYF
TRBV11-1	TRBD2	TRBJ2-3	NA	TGTGCCAGCAGCTTAGGGGCGGGAGGCTCGAGGGATACGCAGTATTTT	CASSLGAGGSRDTQYF
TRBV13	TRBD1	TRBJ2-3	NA	TGTGCCAGCAGCTTAGGTGGCAGGGGGCAAGCCACTACGCAGTATTTT	CASSLGGRGQATTQYF
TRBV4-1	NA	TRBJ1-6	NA	TGCGCCAGCAGCCAAGAAAGAGGGCACAGTAATTCACCCCTCCACTTT	CASSQERGHSNSPLHF
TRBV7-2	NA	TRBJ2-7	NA	TGTGCCAGCAGCCCCCGGGCGGGGACCTACGAGCAGTACTTC	CASSPRAGTYEQYF
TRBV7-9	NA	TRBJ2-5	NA	TGTGCCAGCAGCTTAGCGCGAGAGGAAGAGACCCAGTACTTC	CASSLAREEETQYF
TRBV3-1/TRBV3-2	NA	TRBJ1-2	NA	TGTGCCAGCAGCCAACAGGGGTCAAGCTATGGCTACACCTTC	CASSQQGSSYGYTF
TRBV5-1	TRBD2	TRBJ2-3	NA	TGCGCCAGCAGCTTCGCCACTAGCGGAGATACGCAGTATTTT	CASSFATSGDTQYF
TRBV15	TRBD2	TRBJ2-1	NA	TGTGCCACCAGCAAGGGACTAGCGCCAAATGAGCAGTTCTTC	CATSKGLAPNEQFF
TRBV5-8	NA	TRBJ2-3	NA	TGTGCCAGCAGCTTGGGACTACCCACAGATACGCAGTATTTT	CASSLGLPTDTQYF
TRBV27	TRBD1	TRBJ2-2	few	TGTGCCAGCTTTAGCAGACAGGGGTCCACCGGGGAGCTGTTTTTT	CASFSRQGSTGELFF
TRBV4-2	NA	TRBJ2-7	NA	TGTGCCAGCAGCCAAGCGGCTCGGGATCCCCTCTACGAGCAGTACTTC	CASSQAARDPLYEQYF
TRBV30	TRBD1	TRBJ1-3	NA	TGTGCCTGGAGTCGGACAGGCGCTGGAAACACCATATATTTT	CAWSRTGAGNTIYF
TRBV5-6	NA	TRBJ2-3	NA	TGTGCCAGCAGCTCAGGGGCCACCACAGATACGCAGTATTTT	CASSSGATTDTQYF
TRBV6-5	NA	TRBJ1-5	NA	TGTGCCAGCACCCCCGCAGGTACTAGCAATCAGCCCCAGCATTTT	CASTPAGTSNQPQHF
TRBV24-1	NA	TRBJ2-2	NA	TGTGCCACCAGTGATTTAAGTGGTGTAGGGGACACCAGCATCGGGGAGCTGTTTTTT	CATSDLSGVGDTSIGELFF
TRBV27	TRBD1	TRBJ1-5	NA	TGTGCCAGCAGTTGGACAGGGGGGGCCCAGCATTTT	CASSWTGGAQHF
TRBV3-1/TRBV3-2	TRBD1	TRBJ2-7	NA	TGTGCCAGCAGCCCCGATTGGGGACAGGGGTACGAGCAGTACTTC	CASSPDWGQGYEQYF
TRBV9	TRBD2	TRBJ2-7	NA	TGTGCCAGCAGCGTCTCCGGGACTAGCTCCTACGAGCAGTACTTC	CASSVSGTSSYEQYF
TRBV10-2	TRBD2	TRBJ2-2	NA	TGCGCCAGCAGTGAGTCTAGCGGGACTCCCCTCACCGGGGAGCTGTTTTTT	CASSESSGTPLTGELFF
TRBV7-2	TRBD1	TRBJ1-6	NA	TGTGCCAGCAGACGGGACAGGTCGCAATCACCCCTCCACTTT	CASRRDRSQSPLHF
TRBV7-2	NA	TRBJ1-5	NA	TGTGCCAGCAGTACCGGGGGGCTGAGCAATCAGCCCCAGCATTTT	CASSTGGLSNQPQHF
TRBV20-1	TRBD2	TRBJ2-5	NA	TGCAGTGCTAGTGGGTCTAGCGGGGAAGAGACCCAGTACTTC	CSASGSSGEETQYF
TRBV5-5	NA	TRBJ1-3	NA	TGTGCCAGCAGCTGGGGGGACTCTGGAAACACCATATATTTT	CASSWGDSGNTIYF
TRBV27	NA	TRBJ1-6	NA	TGTGCCAGCAGTTCGTGGCAGAACGATTCACCCCTCCACTTT	CASSSWQNDSPLHF
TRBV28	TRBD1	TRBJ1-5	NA	TGTGCCAGCAAACCGGGACAGGGGGAAGGTAATCAGCCCCAGCATTTT	CASKPGQGEGNQPQHF
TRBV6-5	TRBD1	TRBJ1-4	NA	TGTGCCAGCAGATCCGGGACAGGGGACGCAAAACTGTTTTTT	CASRSGTGDAKLFF